These 16 T cell receptor beta chains originate from one sample sequenced in a study of T cells in women clearing cervical HPV infection. The repertoire was sequenced with immunoSEQ multiplex PCR; TCRdb's copy has only in-frame clones and lacks some. The repertoire table contains tens of thousands of clones. The specimen sequenced was blood buffy coat. The receptors originated from a woman aged 18 to 75 with a cervical HPV16 infection that either progressed to CIN3+ or cleared (not recorded which).

Turning to this clone: Read data end 3 residues before the CDR3 end; the end is taken from the germline J gene. The chain is built from TRBV19 and TRBJ1-4; D is undetermined. The V end was cut by 6 bases, the J end by 0 bases, with 11 bases between. This CDR3 spans 15 amino acids. From germline, CDR1 is LNHDA and CDR2 SQIVND (reference sequence). CDR3 loop: CASSRSGATNEKLFF. CDR3 bases read: TGTGCCAGTAGCCGGTCGGGTGCAACTAATGAAAAA.

Notes on this clone: The CDR3 goes on 3 residues after the read ends, and that part is filled in from the germline J gene. The gene calls are TRBV7-9 and TRBJ2-2, with TRBD1 as a possible D gene (6 bases). The germline gives CDR1 SEHNR, CDR2 FQNEAQ (reference sequence). There are 13 residues in the CDR3. CDR3 DNA, as far as it was read: TGTGCCAGCAGCAGAGGACAGAATGAAAAG. Protein: CASSRGQNEK. The whole CDR3 sequence reads CASSRGQNEKLFF.

Worth noting for this clone: The observed sequence ends 3 residues before the CDR3 terminus, with the missing tail filled in from the germline J gene. The chain has TRBV18 and TRBJ2-1, with 7 bases that match TRBD2. The trim removed 5 bases at V and 0 bases at J, leaving 4 bases unmatched. CDR3 size: 15 residues. Germline V lookup: CDR1 KGHSH, CDR2 LQKENI. The chain's CDR3 is CASSTGGSSYNEQFF. The sequenced CDR3 bases are TGTGCCAGCTCAACCGGGGGGAGCTCCTACAATGAG.

Points on this clone: The sequenced fragment ends 3 residues before the CDR3 boundary, so the rest is inferred from the germline J gene. This chain uses TRBV5-1 with TRBJ1-4, with 7 positions matching TRBD1. CDR3 length: 15 amino acids. With V trimmed by 2 bases and J by 5 bases, 6 bases remained unmatched. The germline gives CDR1 SGHRS, CDR2 YFSETQ. The CDR3 bases that were read are TGCGCCAGCAGCTTAGTACAGGGGCCAAATGAAAAA. Its protein product is CASSLVQGPNEK. The whole CDR3 protein reads CASSLVQGPNEKLFF.

A note on this clone: Coverage ceases 3 residues before the CDR3 finishes, and the germline J gene fills in the end. The V and J genes are TRBV19 and TRBJ1-4, with TRBD1 matching 7 bases. V lost 6 bases and J lost 4; bases outside the gene matches: 2. The CDR3 is 13 residues long. Germline assignment: CDR1 LNHDA and CDR2 SQIVND (reference sequence). The sequenced CDR3 bases are TGTGCCAGTAGGGACAGGAATAATGAAAAA. The encoded protein is CASRDRNNEK. The whole CDR3 protein is CASRDRNNEKLFF.

Partial CDR3 DNA: TGTGCCAGTGGCCTAGCGGGGCGTGATACG. It is translated as CASGLAGRDT. The entire CDR3 reads CASGLAGRDTQYF. The gene calls are TRBV19 and TRBJ2-3, with 9 bases identical to TRBD2. The read gets to within 3 residues of the CDR3 end, and the germline J gene fills in the rest. Germline V gene data show CDR1 as LNHDA and CDR2 as SQIVND (reference sequence). V gave up 8 bases and J gave up 6 bases; unmatched junction bases: 6. CDR3 length equals 13 residues.

On this clone itself: The read finishes 3 residues shy of the CDR3 end, and the germline J gene is used to complete it. The chain combines TRBV7-9 with TRBJ1-1; tentative D call: TRBD1 (6 bases). Deletions cut 4 bases from V and 3 bases from J, with 12 bases between. Germline CDR1 is SEHNR and CDR2 is FQNEAQ (reference sequence). The CDR3 spans 14 residues. CDR3 DNA (partial): TGTGCCAGCAGCTCGAAAGGGGGGGACACTGAA. Its protein product is CASSSKGGDTE. The full CDR3 is CASSSKGGDTEAFF.

Points on this clone: Coverage ceases 3 residues before the CDR3 finishes, and the germline J gene fills in the end. The J gene is TRBJ2-2, the V gene TRBV6-7, with TRBD1 matching over 8 bases. TRBV6-7 is designated an ORF whose function remains uncertain. CDR3 length: 20 amino acids. The J segment lost 0 bases and the V segment lost 2 bases, leaving 14 bases of the junction unmatched. Incomplete CDR3 DNA: TGTGCCAGCAGTTACCTTCGGAAAATTCTGGACAGGGCGAACACCGGGGAG. Translated: CASSYLRKILDRANTGE. The whole CDR3 sequence is CASSYLRKILDRANTGELFF.

Worth noting for this clone: The read gets to within 3 residues of the CDR3 end, and the germline J gene fills in the rest. This chain joins TRBV18 and TRBJ2-2, with D unresolved. CDR3 length: 14 residues. V lost 2 bases and J 4 bases, leaving 8 bases between the germline ends. Germline CDR1 KGHSH, CDR2 LQKENI. The sequenced part of the CDR3 DNA is TGTGCCAGCTCACCAAGCCGAAGCACCGGGGAG. Translation: CASSPSRSTGE. The whole CDR3 sequence is CASSPSRSTGELFF.

Comment on this clone: The CDR3 end is not reached by the read, which stops 3 residues before it; the germline J gene fills it in. This rearrangement joins TRBV5-6 to TRBJ2-1; 9 bases map to TRBD1. V shed 4 bases, J shed 4 bases, and the junction held 6 bases outside the gene matches. Germline lookup yields CDR1 SGHDT and CDR2 YYEEEE. The CDR3 is made up of 15 amino acids. The CDR3 spells CASSQGQGPYNEQFF. The CDR3 bases that were read are TGTGCCAGCAGCCAAGGACAGGGGCCATACAATGAG. Variable domain in full (rest from reference TRBV5-6 and TRBJ2-1): DAGVTQSPTHLIKTRGQQVTLRCSPKSGHDTVSWYQQALGQGPQFIFQYYEEEERQRGNFPDRFSGHQFPNYSSELNVNALLLGDSALYLCASSQGQGPYNEQFFGPGTRLTVL.

Remarks on this clone: The CDR3 end falls 3 residues outside the read, so it is completed with the germline J gene. The chain links TRBV2 to TRBJ2-7, with TRBD1 matching over 7 bases. After removal of 7 bases from V and 5 bases from J, the junction contained 5 bases not matched to a gene. The germline gives CDR1 SNHLY, CDR2 FYNNEI. There are 12 residues in the CDR3. CDR3 region: CASTLDRNEQYF. CDR3 DNA (partial): TGTGCCAGCACTTTGGACAGGAACGAG.

A note on this clone: Read data end 3 residues before the CDR3 end; the end is taken from the germline J gene. V gene TRBV18 combines with J gene TRBJ2-1; TRBD1 might be the D (6 bases). The CDR3 sequence is 14 residues long. Trimming stripped 5 bases from V and 6 bases from J, with 14 bases between. Germline CDR1 reads KGHSH; CDR2 reads LQKENI. The CDR3: CASSAGVNRNEQFF. The sequenced part of the CDR3 DNA is TGTGCCAGCTCAGCAGGGGTGAATCGCAATGAG.

In regard to this clone: The read falls 3 residues short of the CDR3 end, and the missing part is taken from the germline J gene. The V and J genes are TRBV5-1 and TRBJ2-3; perhaps TRBD2 as D (5 bases). This CDR3 contains 15 residues. Trimming pared 2 bases from V and 2 bases from J, leaving 12 bases between. From germline, CDR1 is SGHRS and CDR2 YFSETQ. Incomplete CDR3 DNA: TGCGCCAGCAGCTTAAGAGGAGCGGCCACAGATACG. It yields the protein CASSLRGAATDT. The full-length CDR3 reads as CASSLRGAATDTQYF.

Notes on this clone: The CDR3 goes on 3 residues after the read ends, and that part is filled in from the germline J gene. This chain connects TRBV6-2 or TRBV6-3 to TRBJ1-1; no firm D call. The V gene's germline CDR1 is MNHEY and CDR2 SVGEGT. This CDR3 comprises 13 residues. The V end was cut by 4 bases, the J end by 6 bases, with 12 bases between. This CDR3 is CASSLVQASEAFF. The CDR3 bases that were read are TGTGCCAGCAGTTTAGTCCAGGCTTCTGAA.

As to this clone: The read ends 3 residues before the CDR3 terminus; that terminus is restored from the germline J gene. The genes are TRBV4-2 and TRBJ2-6; maybe TRBD1 (6 bases). Trimming took 4 bases from V and 0 from J, leaving 16 bases between them. The CDR3 runs to 18 residues. Germline CDR1 and CDR2: LGHNA and YNFKEQ. The CDR3 bases that were read are TGTGCCAGCAGCCCCTCGACAGGTAGTTCCTCTGGGGCCAACGTC. Translated: CASSPSTGSSSGANV. The whole CDR3 sequence reads CASSPSTGSSSGANVLTF.

Notes on this clone: The read gets to within 3 residues of the CDR3 end, and the germline J gene fills in the rest. V usage is TRBV6-2 or TRBV6-3 and J usage is TRBJ1-5, with 8 bases fitting TRBD1. This CDR3 comprises 14 residues. V lost 8 bases to trimming and J lost 4 bases; unmatched junction nucleotides: 7. Per the germline V gene, CDR1 is MNHEY and CDR2 is SVGEGT. The CDR3: CASQTGEWNQPQHF. CDR3 bases read: TGTGCCAGCCAGACAGGGGAGTGGAATCAGCCC.